The 21 T cell receptor beta chains given below trace back to one sample, sequenced in a study of OX40 agonist ivuxolimab in advanced cancers. Assay used: immunoSEQ multiplex PCR; TCRdb lists only in-frame clones, some missing. This sample has 55,000 to 75,000 clones, with around 87% found just once. The sequencing here drew on CD4+ or CD8+ T cells sorted from blood, taken in a trial of the OX40 agonist ivuxolimab. These receptor sequences come from an adult with an advanced solid tumor such as melanoma, head and neck, liver or kidney cancer.

The chain carries TRBV19 and TRBJ1-4; TRBD1 aligns across 8 bases. V was pared by 7 bases and J by 7 bases, with 11 bases of the junction left unmatched. CDR3 size: 15 residues. The germline gives CDR1 LNHDA, CDR2 SQIVND (reference sequence). CDR3 coding DNA: TGTGCCAGTATGGACTCCGGACAGGGCTCTGAAAAACTGTTTTTT. Translated: CASMDSGQGSEKLFF.

The chain is built from TRBV12-5 and TRBJ1-5; no clear D gene. Germline V gene data show CDR1 as LGHNT and CDR2 as FRNRAP. This CDR3 has 12 amino acids. V was trimmed by 2 bases and J by 6 bases, leaving 5 bases between them. This CDR3 reads CASGLSGQPQHF. In nucleotides, the CDR3 is TGTGCTAGTGGTTTGAGTGGTCAGCCCCAGCATTTT. Together with reference TRBV12-5 and TRBJ1-5, the CDR3 gives the full variable domain: DARVTQTPRHKVTEMGQEVTMRCQPILGHNTVFWYRQTMMQGLELLAYFRNRAPLDDSGMPKDRFSAEMPDATLATLKIQPSEPRDSAVYFCASGLSGQPQHFGDGTRLSIL.

The chain carries TRBV15 and TRBJ2-5, with unresolved D. V was shortened by 6 bases and J by 4 bases, with 6 bases between the two germline ends. Germline assignment: CDR1 LNHNV and CDR2 YYDKDF (reference sequence). The CDR3 loop spans 11 amino acids. The CDR3 DNA follows: TGTGCCACCAGTTATTCAGAGACCCAGTACTTC. Encoded protein: CATSYSETQYF.

This chain links TRBV15 with TRBJ2-1; no clear D. The CDR3 covers 13 residues. Germline assignment: CDR1 LNHNV and CDR2 YYDKDF (reference sequence). V lost 1 base to trimming and J lost 8 bases, with 9 bases between them. CDR3 sequence (DNA): TGTGCCACCAGCAGAGTTTACAGTTATGAGCAGTTCTTC. Translated: CATSRVYSYEQFF.

V is TRBV11-2 and J is TRBJ2-5, with D unclear. Per the germline V gene, CDR1 is SGHAT and CDR2 is FQNNGV. Between the trimmed V and J ends, which lost 3 bases and 1 base, there was a span of 6 bases. The CDR3 is made up of 13 amino acids. In nucleotides, the CDR3 is TGTGCCAGCAGCTTCACGCGCCAAGAGACCCAGTACTTC. Its translation is CASSFTRQETQYF.

The chain recombines TRBV9 with TRBJ2-7, with TRBD1 as a possible D gene (6 bases). CDR3 length: 15 amino acids. CDR1 is SGDLS, CDR2 YYNGEE, per germline. V was pared by 4 bases and J by 2 bases, with 16 bases between. CDR3 sequence reads: CASSTQQGIAYEQYF. The DNA of the CDR3 is TGTGCCAGCAGCACCCAGCAGGGGATCGCCTACGAGCAGTACTTC.

V gene TRBV7-2 combines with J gene TRBJ2-1, with D possibly matching TRBD1 (6 bases). V was shortened by 6 bases and J by 10 bases, with 16 bases between the two germline ends. Looked up from germline, CDR1 is SGHTA and CDR2 is FQGNSA. The CDR3 totals 13 residues. CDR3 DNA: TGTGCCAGCAGGAGGGAGTGGGGACACGAGCAGTTCTTC. This sequence encodes CASRREWGHEQFF.

Turning to this clone: The same CDR3 also results from other DNA sequences found in this sample. The DNA for the CDR3 is TGTGCCAGCAGCCCGAGGGGTGGTCGGGGGGCGGACGAGCAGTACTTC. Amino acid sequence: CASSPRGGRGADEQYF. V and J are TRBV6-6 and TRBJ2-7; D possibly corresponds to TRBD2 (7 bases). CDR3 size: 16 residues. The V end lost 6 bases, the J end lost 5 bases, and 23 bases lay between the germline ends. Per the germline V gene, CDR1 is MNHNY and CDR2 is SVGAGI (reference sequence).

The count of this clone is one. The chain employs TRBV5-1 and TRBJ2-7; D possibly uses TRBD1 or TRBD2 (5 bases each). From germline, CDR1 is SGHRS and CDR2 YFSETQ. V was shortened by 3 bases and J by 4 bases, with 20 bases between the two germline ends. The CDR3 is 16 residues long. The CDR3 nucleotides are TGCGCCAGCAGCTCTCAAGTGGGCAGGGAGTCTTACGAGCAGTACTTC. Its translation is CASSSQVGRESYEQYF.

CDR3 loop: CASSLLAGSQPQHF. CDR3 in DNA: TGTGCCAGCAGTTTATTAGCAGGGAGTCAGCCCCAGCATTTT. The chain recombines TRBV27 with TRBJ1-5, with D maybe TRBD1 (5 bases). The germline V gene encodes CDR1 MNHEY and CDR2 SMNVEV (reference sequence). The CDR3 extends over 14 amino acids. Trimming pared 1 base from V and 6 bases from J, leaving 10 bases between.

The chain links TRBV27 to TRBJ1-4; tentatively, D is TRBD1 (5 bases). Trimming took off 6 bases at V and 8 bases at J, with 22 bases between the two ends. Germline V CDR1 and CDR2: MNHEY, SMNVEV (reference sequence). CDR3 size: 16 residues. The CDR3 protein is CASRRGGGGNVEKLFF. CDR3 nucleotides: TGTGCCAGCAGACGCGGGGGTGGGGGGAATGTAGAAAAACTGTTTTTT.

The chain is built from TRBV11-2 and TRBJ2-7, with TRBD1 matching over 8 bases. J was trimmed by 7 bases and V by 0 bases; bases with no gene match: 11. Germline CDR1 is SGHAT and CDR2 is FQNNGV. The CDR3 contains 16 residues. The CDR3 nucleotides are TGTGCCAGCAGCTTAGATGTTGGCAGGGGGCTCGGTGAGCAGTACTTC. Translation: CASSLDVGRGLGEQYF.

This clone has a handful of counts. The CDR3 region is CSVGQGGEAFF. The CDR3 DNA follows: TGCAGCGTTGGGCAGGGGGGCGAAGCTTTCTTT. V usage is TRBV29-1 and J usage is TRBJ1-1; 7 bases map to TRBD1. After removal of 4 bases from V and 8 bases from J, the junction contained 4 bases not matched to a gene. The CDR3 consists of 11 residues. The V gene's germline CDR1 is SQVTM and CDR2 ANQGSEA.

The chain has TRBV12-5 and TRBJ1-2, with D possibly matching TRBD1 (6 bases). The V end lost 6 bases, the J end lost 5 bases, and 13 bases lay between the germline ends. CDR3 length: 13 residues. CDR1 and CDR2 from the germline V gene are LGHNT and FRNRAP. Here the CDR3 reads CASGLGQLYGYTF. For the CDR3, the DNA is TGTGCTAGTGGCCTTGGACAGCTATATGGCTACACCTTC.

The chain carries TRBV7-2 and TRBJ2-7, with a possible D match to TRBD1 (5 bases). The CDR3 spans 14 residues. V gave up 5 bases and J gave up 1 base, with 12 bases separating them. CDR1 SGHTA and CDR2 FQGNSA come from the germline V gene. CDR3: CASSITGSSYEQYF. DNA of the CDR3: TGTGCCAGCAGCATAACAGGATCTTCCTACGAGCAGTACTTC.

The chain links TRBV18 to TRBJ1-3; D unclear. This CDR3 is built from 15 residues. Germline V gene data show CDR1 as KGHSH and CDR2 as LQKENI. Trimming left V 2 bases short and J 0 bases short, with 8 bases between. The chain's CDR3 is CASSPSRSSGNTIYF. CDR3 DNA: TGTGCCAGCTCACCAAGCCGGTCCTCTGGAAACACCATATATTTT.

The J gene is TRBJ2-5, the V gene TRBV7-2; the D is unclear. The V gene lost 5 bases and the J gene lost 0 bases, with 4 bases spanning the gap. This CDR3 region has 12 residues. Germline V CDR1 and CDR2: SGHTA, FQGNSA. CDR3 protein: CASSTYQETQYF. CDR3 nucleotides: TGTGCCAGCAGCACGTACCAAGAGACCCAGTACTTC. Filled out from reference TRBV7-2 and TRBJ2-5, the complete variable domain reads GAGVSQSPSNKVTEKGKDVELRCDPISGHTALYWYRQSLGQGLEFLIYFQGNSAPDKSGLPSDRFSAERTGGSVSTLTIQRTQQEDSAVYLCASSTYQETQYFGPGTRLLVL.

The chain couples TRBV15 to TRBJ2-7; 7 nucleotides align to TRBD1. The CDR3 runs to 14 residues. The germline V gene has CDR1 LNHNV and CDR2 YYDKDF (reference sequence). The J segment lost 1 base and the V segment lost 8 bases, leaving 8 bases of the junction unmatched. The DNA for the CDR3 is TGTGCCACCGAAAGACGACAGGGTTCCTACGAGCAGTACTTC. Residues: CATERRQGSYEQYF.

V gene TRBV18 combines with J gene TRBJ2-5, with 7 bases lining up with TRBD2. After removal of 4 bases from V and 4 bases from J, the junction contained 9 bases not matched to a gene. From germline, CDR1 is KGHSH and CDR2 LQKENI. The CDR3 length is 15 residues. This CDR3 is CASSRGLGGSETQYF. As DNA, the CDR3 is TGTGCCAGCTCACGCGGACTAGGCGGGTCAGAGACCCAGTACTTC.

The DNA of the CDR3 is TGTGCCTGTGGGACAGGAAAATGGGGGGATCAGCCCCAGCATTTT. It codes for CACGTGKWGDQPQHF. The J gene is TRBJ1-5, the V gene TRBV30, with 8 bases fitting TRBD1. With V trimmed by 6 bases and J by 5 bases, 12 bases remained unmatched. Germline V gene sequence: CDR1 GTSNPN, CDR2 SVGIG (reference sequence). The CDR3 consists of 15 residues.

The rearrangement joins TRBV10-3 to TRBJ2-3, with D unresolved. The CDR3 contains 13 residues. The V gene lost 3 bases and the J gene lost 6 bases, with 10 bases spanning the gap. The V gene's germline CDR1 is ENHRY and CDR2 SYGVKD. The CDR3 sequence is CAISDTLDDTQYF. The CDR3 DNA reads as TGTGCCATCAGTGATACTCTGGATGATACGCAGTATTTT.